A single sample is the source of the 11 T cell receptor beta chains below, sequenced in a study of cytomegalovirus exposure and HLA in healthy donors (dated by TCRdb to 2016 to 2017). The method behind the library was the immunoSEQ multiplex PCR assay. This is the immuneACCESS table as TCRdb keeps it, with only in-frame sequences that have V and J called. A part of the clones is gone; compared with another copy, unresolved V genes explain less than half, and the rest is unexplained. The sample profile shows more than 85,000 clones; approximately 94% of them were found once. Jointly, the top ten make up about 1.1% of the sample. The sample comprised PBMCs. These receptors originate from a young woman in good health and CMV-seropositive.

The chain uses TRBV7-8 and TRBJ2-3, with no clear D. Germline lookup yields CDR1 SGHVS and CDR2 FQNEAQ. CDR3 size: 13 residues. V lost 8 bases to trimming and J lost 2 bases, with 11 bases between them. The CDR3 here is CASQRLHTDTQYF. DNA of the CDR3: TGTGCCAGCCAAAGACTCCACACAGATACGCAGTATTTT.

The J gene is TRBJ2-7, the V gene TRBV19; 8 bases fit TRBD1. V was clipped by 5 bases and J by 1 base; unmatched bases: 4. Germline V gene sequence: CDR1 LNHDA, CDR2 SQIVND (reference sequence). This CDR3 comprises 14 residues. CDR3 nucleotide sequence: TGTGCCAGTAGTCCCCGGACAGGGTCCTACGAGCAGTACTTC. As protein: CASSPRTGSYEQYF.

The chain employs TRBV6-6 and TRBJ1-2; no clear D. There are 13 residues in the CDR3. Germline CDR1 MNHNY, CDR2 SVGAGI (reference sequence). Trimming stripped 2 bases from V and 4 bases from J, with 8 bases between. Here the CDR3 DNA reads TGTGCCAGCAGTTACACGGCAGGCTATGGCTACACCTTC. The encoded protein is CASSYTAGYGYTF.

This clone has a handful of counts. As DNA, the CDR3 is TGTGCCAGCAGTAAGACTAGCGGGAGCCCCGCTTTCTACAATGAGCAGTTCTTC. The encoded protein is CASSKTSGSPAFYNEQFF. The rearrangement joins TRBV2 to TRBJ2-1; 12 bases are shared with TRBD2. Germline CDR1 and CDR2: SNHLY and FYNNEI. The CDR3 totals 18 residues. Trimming cost V 5 bases and J 3 bases; bases outside gene matches: 11.

This rearrangement joins TRBV29-1 to TRBJ1-3; tentative D call: TRBD1 (5 bases). With 7 bases removed from V and 0 bases from J, the gap between germline ends came to 10 bases. This CDR3 is 13 amino acids long. Per germline, CDR1 SQVTM and CDR2 ANQGSEA. The CDR3: CSAEDNSGNTIYF. CDR3 DNA: TGCAGCGCCGAGGACAACTCTGGAAACACCATATATTTT.

The chain couples TRBV4-3 to TRBJ2-2, with TRBD2 matching 9 bases. V shed 1 base and J 5 bases; nucleotides not matched to a gene: 2. The CDR3 spans 15 residues. CDR1 LGHNA and CDR2 YSLEER come from the germline V gene. The CDR3, as DNA: TGCGCCAGCAGCCAAGGTACTAGCGGGACCGGGGAGCTGTTTTTT. As protein: CASSQGTSGTGELFF.

The chain is built from TRBV30 and TRBJ2-7; 9 positions match TRBD2. The V gene end was trimmed by 7 bases and the J gene end by 3 bases; junction bases not matched to a gene: 1. Germline assignment: CDR1 GTSNPN and CDR2 SVGIG (reference sequence). The CDR3 covers 11 residues. DNA for the CDR3: TGTGCCTTAGCGGGAGTCTACGAGCAGTACTTC. The encoded protein is CALAGVYEQYF.

This sequence joins TRBV5-1 and TRBJ2-7; 12 bases align to TRBD2. Per the germline V gene, CDR1 is SGHRS and CDR2 is YFSETQ. The CDR3 consists of 14 residues. V was pared by 4 bases and J by 4 bases, with 3 bases of the junction left unmatched. The DNA of the CDR3 is TGCGCCAGCAGCCTAGGGACTAGCGGGTACGAGCAGTACTTC. Translated, it gives CASSLGTSGYEQYF.

The genes are TRBV2 and TRBJ2-7; 12 bases agree with TRBD2. After removal of 1 base from V and 7 bases from J, the junction contained 5 bases not matched to a gene. The CDR3 is 15 amino acids. Germline V CDR1 and CDR2: SNHLY, FYNNEI. The CDR3 loop reads CASSEGLAGVGEQYF. In nucleotides, the CDR3 is TGTGCCAGCAGTGAAGGACTAGCGGGAGTAGGTGAGCAGTACTTC.

This chain links TRBV7-2 with TRBJ1-4; 9 bases line up with TRBD1. Looked up from germline, CDR1 is SGHTA and CDR2 is FQGNSA. Trimming cost V 4 bases and J 0 bases; bases outside gene matches: 6. The CDR3 spans 17 residues. The CDR3 is CASSSGQGVPTNEKLFF. For the CDR3, the DNA is TGTGCCAGCAGCTCGGGACAGGGTGTTCCAACTAATGAAAAACTGTTTTTT.

J is TRBJ2-1 and V is TRBV4-3, with D tentatively TRBD2 (6 bases). CDR1 and CDR2 from the germline V gene are LGHNA and YSLEER. Between the trimmed V and J ends, which lost 5 bases and 2 bases, there was a span of 10 bases. CDR3 size: 14 residues. CDR3 sequence: CASSKGLTYNEQFF. CDR3 bases: TGCGCCAGCAGCAAGGGACTCACCTACAATGAGCAGTTCTTC.